This TCR beta chain was captured in a study of T cells in women clearing cervical HPV infection. Study details: Cases: HPV16-related CIN3 or worse on histology, a couple of invasive cancers.

V was clipped by 4 bases and J by 4 bases, with 9 bases between them. This CDR3 spans 13 amino acids. Germline CDR1 and CDR2: SGHRS and YFSETQ. Study findings and constraints: TRBV6-7 relative abundance averaged about 0.1% in cases and approximately 0.15% in controls.

Average input was approximately 1.3 ug genomic DNA for immunoSEQ TCR beta CDR3 amplification. Profiling relied on immunoSEQ multiplex PCR, and the TCRdb table lists in-frame clones only, not all of them. The sample includes 20,000 to 25,000 clones. A note on this clone: Its antigen is unknown. The read is 3 residues too short to cover the CDR3 end, so that end is filled in from the germline J gene.

The source material was blood buffy coat. The chain is built from TRBV5-1 and TRBJ1-5; D might be TRBD1 (6 bases). The sequence was obtained from a woman between 18 and 70 years old with a cervical HPV16 infection that either progressed to CIN3+ or cleared (not recorded which). This CDR3 is CASSLGTNQPQHF. The sequenced CDR3 bases are TGCGCCAGCAGCCTAGGGACAAATCAGCCC.